The entry below gives a single TCR beta chain sequence along with its context. Its antigen remains unidentified. These data come from a study of OX40 agonist ivuxolimab in advanced cancers. Looking at the study overall: With ivuxolimab, an agonistic anti-OX40 (CD134) antibody, patients were treated. Dose-escalation patients were diagnosed with hepatocellular carcinoma, melanoma, renal cell cancer or head and neck cancer. Study-level points and caveats: Antigen specificity remained undetermined for the expanded peripheral T cells.

Some clones are missing from TCRdb's copy, which holds only in-frame ones; the method was immunoSEQ multiplex PCR. The sample holds more than 60,000 clones, 80% to 90% seen once. This clonotype was sampled from an adult with an advanced solid tumor such as melanoma, head and neck, liver or kidney cancer. The sample was CD4+ or CD8+ T cells sorted from blood, taken in a trial of the OX40 agonist ivuxolimab.

CDR3 DNA: TGTGCCGTCGGAGGGCGGGTCCAAGAGACCCAGTACTTC. Residues: CAVGGRVQETQYF. The chain uses TRBV10-3 and TRBJ2-5, with a tentative D call TRBD2 (6 bases). V was clipped by 11 bases and J by 1 base, with 14 bases between them. The length of the CDR3 is 13 residues. Germline V lookup: CDR1 ENHRY, CDR2 SYGVKD.